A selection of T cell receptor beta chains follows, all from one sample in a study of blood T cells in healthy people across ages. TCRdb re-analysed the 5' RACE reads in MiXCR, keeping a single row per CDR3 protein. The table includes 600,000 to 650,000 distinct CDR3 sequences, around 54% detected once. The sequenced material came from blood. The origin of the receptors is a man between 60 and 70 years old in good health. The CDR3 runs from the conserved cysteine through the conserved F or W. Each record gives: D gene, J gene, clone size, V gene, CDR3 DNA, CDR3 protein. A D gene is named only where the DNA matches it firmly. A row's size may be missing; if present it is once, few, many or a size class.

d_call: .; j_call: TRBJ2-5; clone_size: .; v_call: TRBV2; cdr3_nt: TGTGCCAGCTCTGAGGGGTACTTC; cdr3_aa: CASSEGYF
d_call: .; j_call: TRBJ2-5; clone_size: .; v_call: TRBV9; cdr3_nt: TGTGCCAGCAGCGTCGGGGCGACGAAGGAGACCCAGTACTTC; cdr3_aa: CASSVGATKETQYF
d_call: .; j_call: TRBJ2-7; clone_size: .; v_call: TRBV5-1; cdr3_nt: TGCGCCAGCAGCTTGGGACAGGGAGGACCTTACGAGCAGTACTTC; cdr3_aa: CASSLGQGGPYEQYF
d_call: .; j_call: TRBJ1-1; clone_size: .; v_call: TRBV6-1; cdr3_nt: TGTGCCGCGTCGATGCGTACCATGAACACTGAAGCTTTCTTT; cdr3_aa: CAASMRTMNTEAFF
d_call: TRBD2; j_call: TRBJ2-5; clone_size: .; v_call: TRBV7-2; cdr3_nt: TGTGCCAGCAGTGTTAGAGAGCGGGGCGCCACACAAGAGACCCAGTACTTC; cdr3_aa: CASSVRERGATQETQYF
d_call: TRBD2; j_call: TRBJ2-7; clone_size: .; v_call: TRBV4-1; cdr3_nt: TGCGCCAGCAGCCAATCTGGACTAGCGGGGCCCTACAATGAGCAGTACTTC; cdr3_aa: CASSQSGLAGPYNEQYF
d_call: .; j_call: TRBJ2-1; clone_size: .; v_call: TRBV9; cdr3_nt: TGTGCCAGCAGCGTTAGAGGGGGACACCTATCCTACAATGAGCAGTTCTTC; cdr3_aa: CASSVRGGHLSYNEQFF
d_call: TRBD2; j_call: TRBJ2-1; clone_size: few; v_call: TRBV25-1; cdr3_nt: TGTGCCAGCAGTCACCAGGGCGGGGGAGAATACAATGAGCAGTTCTTC; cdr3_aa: CASSHQGGGEYNEQFF
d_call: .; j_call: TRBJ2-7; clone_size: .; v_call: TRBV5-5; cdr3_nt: TGTGCCAGCAGCCGGGACCGAACTCTTGTGCAGTACTTC; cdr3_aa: CASSRDRTLVQYF
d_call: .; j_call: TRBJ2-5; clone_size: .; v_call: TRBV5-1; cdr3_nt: TGCGCCAGCAGCATGGAGGAAGAGACCCAGTACTTC; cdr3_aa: CASSMEEETQYF
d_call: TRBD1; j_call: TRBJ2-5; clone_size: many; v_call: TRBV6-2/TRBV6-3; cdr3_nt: TGTGCCAGCAGCGGAGGACAGGCTGGGGAGACCCAGTACTTC; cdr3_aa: CASSGGQAGETQYF
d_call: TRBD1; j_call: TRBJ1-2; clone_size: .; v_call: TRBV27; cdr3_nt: TGTGCCAGCAGTCCCGGACAGGTGGCTAACTATGGCTACACCTTC; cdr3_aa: CASSPGQVANYGYTF
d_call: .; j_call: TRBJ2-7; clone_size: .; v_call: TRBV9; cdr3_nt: TGTGCCAGCAGCCCCACGAGGGGCGAGCAGTACTTC; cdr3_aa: CASSPTRGEQYF
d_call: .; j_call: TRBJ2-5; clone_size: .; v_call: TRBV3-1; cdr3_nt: TGTGCCAGCAGCCAAGATCTCGCACTCCCGTACTTC; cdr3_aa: CASSQDLALPYF
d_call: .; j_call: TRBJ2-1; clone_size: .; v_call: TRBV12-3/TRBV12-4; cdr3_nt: TGTGCCAGCAGTTTAGCAAACGTGGACAATGAGCAGTTCTTC; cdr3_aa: CASSLANVDNEQFF
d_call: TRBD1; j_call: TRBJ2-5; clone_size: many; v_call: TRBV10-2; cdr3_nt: TGCGCCAGCAGTGAGCAGGGGGCCGGGCAACCCCAGTACTTC; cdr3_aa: CASSEQGAGQPQYF
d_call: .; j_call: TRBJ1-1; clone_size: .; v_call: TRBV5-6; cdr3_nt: TGTGCCAGCAGCTTGGGACAGAGGGGCACTGAAGCTTTCTTT; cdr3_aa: CASSLGQRGTEAFF
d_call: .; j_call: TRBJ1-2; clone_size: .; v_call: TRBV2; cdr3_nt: TGTGCCAGCAGGAGGGAGGACTATGGCTACACCTTC; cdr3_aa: CASRREDYGYTF
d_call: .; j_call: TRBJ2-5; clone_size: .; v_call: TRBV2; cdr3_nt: TGTGCCAGCATGCTTCGGGTGCGGGAGACCCAGTACTTC; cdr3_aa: CASMLRVRETQYF
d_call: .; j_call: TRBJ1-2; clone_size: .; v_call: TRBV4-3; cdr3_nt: TGCGCCAGCAGCCAAGCTCAGGAACCCACGAACTATGGCTACACCTTC; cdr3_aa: CASSQAQEPTNYGYTF
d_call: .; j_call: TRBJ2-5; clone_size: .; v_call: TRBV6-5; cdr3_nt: TGTGCCAGCAGTTTCGACGTCGGGGGACGGGAGCAGTACTTC; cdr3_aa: CASSFDVGGREQYF
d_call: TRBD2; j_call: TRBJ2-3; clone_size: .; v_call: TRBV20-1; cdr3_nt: TGCAGTGCTAGCCCGGGACTAGCGTGGAGGGATACGCAGTATTTT; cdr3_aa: CSASPGLAWRDTQYF
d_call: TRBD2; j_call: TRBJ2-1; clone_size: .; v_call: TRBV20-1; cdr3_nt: TGCAGTGCTCAAGCGTCCGTCTTAGCGGGGGGGAACAATGAGCAGTTCTTC; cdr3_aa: CSAQASVLAGGNNEQFF
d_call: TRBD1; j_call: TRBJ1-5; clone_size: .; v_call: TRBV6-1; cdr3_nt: TGTGCCAGCAGTGAAGACGGGACAGACTTTGTGACGCCCCAGCATTTT; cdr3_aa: CASSEDGTDFVTPQHF
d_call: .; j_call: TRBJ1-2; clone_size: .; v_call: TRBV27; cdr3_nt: TGTGCCAGCAGTTTTGGGGGCGGTCTCCATGGCTACACCTTC; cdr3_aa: CASSFGGGLHGYTF
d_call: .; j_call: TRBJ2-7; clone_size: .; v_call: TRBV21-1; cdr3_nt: TGTGCCAGCAGCAATTTTACGGGACTCCGACCCTACGAGCAGTACTTC; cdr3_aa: CASSNFTGLRPYEQYF
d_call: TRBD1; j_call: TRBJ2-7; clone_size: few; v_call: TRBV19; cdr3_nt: TGTGCCAGTAGTCGGGACAGGGAGACCTACGAGCAGTACTTC; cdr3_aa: CASSRDRETYEQYF
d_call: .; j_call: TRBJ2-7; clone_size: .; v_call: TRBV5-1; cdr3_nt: TGCGCCAGCAAGAGGGAGTCCTACGAGCAGTACTTC; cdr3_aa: CASKRESYEQYF
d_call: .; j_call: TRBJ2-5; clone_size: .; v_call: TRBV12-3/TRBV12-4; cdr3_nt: TGTGCCAGCACCCAGGGGAGTAGGGAGACCCAGTACTTC; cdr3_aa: CASTQGSRETQYF
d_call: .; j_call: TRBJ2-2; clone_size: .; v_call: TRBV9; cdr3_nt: TGTGCCAGCAGCGTAGCGGCAGCCCAGAACACCGGGGAGCTGTTTTTT; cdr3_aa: CASSVAAAQNTGELFF
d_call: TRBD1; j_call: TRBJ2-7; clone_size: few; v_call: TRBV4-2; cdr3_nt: TGTGCCAGCAGCATCGGAAACAGGGGCGGTATTAACGAGCAGTACTTC; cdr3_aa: CASSIGNRGGINEQYF
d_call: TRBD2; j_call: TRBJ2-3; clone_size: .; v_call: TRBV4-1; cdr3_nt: TGCGCCAGCAGCCAAGCTCAGCGGGGCCAGCAGTATTTT; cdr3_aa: CASSQAQRGQQYF
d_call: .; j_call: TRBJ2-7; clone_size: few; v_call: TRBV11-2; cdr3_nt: TGTGCCAGCAGCCAGCAGACCACCTCCTACGAGCAGTACTTC; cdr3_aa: CASSQQTTSYEQYF
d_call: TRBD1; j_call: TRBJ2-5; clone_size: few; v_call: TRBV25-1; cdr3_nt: TGTGCCAGCAGAAAAACAGGGGGTAGGGAGACCCAGTACTTC; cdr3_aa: CASRKTGGRETQYF
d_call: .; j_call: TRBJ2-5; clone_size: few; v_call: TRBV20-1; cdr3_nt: TGCAGTGCTAGAGCCCGGGGAGCGCCCTGGACCCAGTACTTC; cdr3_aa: CSARARGAPWTQYF
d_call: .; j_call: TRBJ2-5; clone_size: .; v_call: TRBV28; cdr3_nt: TGTGCCAGCAGCCCAACCGGGACGGGCCAAGAGATCCAGTACTTC; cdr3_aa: CASSPTGTGQEIQYF
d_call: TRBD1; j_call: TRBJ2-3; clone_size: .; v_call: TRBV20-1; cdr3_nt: TGCAGTGCCAATTACAGGGGTCCTCTCACAGATACGCAGTATTTT; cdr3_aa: CSANYRGPLTDTQYF
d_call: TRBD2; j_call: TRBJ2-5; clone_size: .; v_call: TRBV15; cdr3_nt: TGTGCCACCAGCAGTGGACTAGCGTTGCGCCAAGAGACCCAGTACTTC; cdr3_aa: CATSSGLALRQETQYF
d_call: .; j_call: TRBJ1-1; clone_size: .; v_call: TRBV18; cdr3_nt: TGTGCCAGCTCAACCACCCCTGGGGGACAAGCTTTCTTT; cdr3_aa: CASSTTPGGQAFF
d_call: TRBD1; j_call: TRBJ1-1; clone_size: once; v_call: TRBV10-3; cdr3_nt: TGTGCCATGGGGAGGGGGCGCGAGGGCACTGAAGCTTTCTTT; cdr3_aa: CAMGRGREGTEAFF
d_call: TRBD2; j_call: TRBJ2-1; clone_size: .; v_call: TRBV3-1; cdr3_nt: TGTGCCAGCAGCCAAGATCTCCCAGCGGGGGGCTATGAGCAGTTCTTC; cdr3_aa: CASSQDLPAGGYEQFF
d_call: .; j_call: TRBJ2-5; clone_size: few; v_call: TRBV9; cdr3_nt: TGTGCCAGCAGTAAGACAGGAGAGACCCAGTACTTC; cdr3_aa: CASSKTGETQYF
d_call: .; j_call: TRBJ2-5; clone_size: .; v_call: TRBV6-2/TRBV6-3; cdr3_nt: TGTGCCACCAACCGAGGAGCGGTTCAAGAGACCCAGTACTTC; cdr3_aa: CATNRGAVQETQYF
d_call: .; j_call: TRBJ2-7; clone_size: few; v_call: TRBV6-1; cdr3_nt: TGTGCCAGCAGTGGGGGAAGGTGGGAGCAGTACTTC; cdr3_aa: CASSGGRWEQYF
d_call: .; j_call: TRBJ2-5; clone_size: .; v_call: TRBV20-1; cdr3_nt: TGCAGTGGAACCCGGGACTCCTCAACGGAGACCCAGTACTTC; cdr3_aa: CSGTRDSSTETQYF
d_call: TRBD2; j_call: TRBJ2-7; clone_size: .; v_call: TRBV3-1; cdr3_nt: TGTGCCTGCAGTCCGACTAGCGGGGGGGCAAATGAGCAGTACTTC; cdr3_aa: CACSPTSGGANEQYF
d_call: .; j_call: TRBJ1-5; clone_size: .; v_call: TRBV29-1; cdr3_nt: TGCAGCGTGGGGGAGGGTCAGCCCCAGCATTTT; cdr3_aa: CSVGEGQPQHF
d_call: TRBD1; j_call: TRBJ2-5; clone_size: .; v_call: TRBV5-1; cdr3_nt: TGCGCCAGTTTCCAGGGGGCTAGCCCACAAGAGACCCAGTACTTC; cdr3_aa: CASFQGASPQETQYF
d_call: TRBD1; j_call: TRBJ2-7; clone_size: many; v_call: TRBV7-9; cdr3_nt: TGTGCCAGCAGCCTGGGACAGGGGCTTTCCTACGAGCAGTACTTC; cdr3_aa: CASSLGQGLSYEQYF
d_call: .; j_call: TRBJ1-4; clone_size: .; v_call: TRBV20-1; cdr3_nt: TGCAGTGCTAGCAGTAAGGAAAAACTGTTTTTT; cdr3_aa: CSASSKEKLFF
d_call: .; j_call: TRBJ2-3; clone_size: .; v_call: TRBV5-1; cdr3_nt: TGCGCCAGCAGCTCCGCGCGCCAACGCGGCACAGATACGCAGTATTTT; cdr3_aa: CASSSARQRGTDTQYF
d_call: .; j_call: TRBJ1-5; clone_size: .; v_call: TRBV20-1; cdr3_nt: TGCAGTGCCGCCGCCCGGGTGAATCAGCCCCAGCATTTT; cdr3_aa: CSAAARVNQPQHF
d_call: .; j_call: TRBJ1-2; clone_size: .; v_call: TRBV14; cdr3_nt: TGTGCCAGCAGCCAGGCAGGACCTAACTATGGCCACACCTTC; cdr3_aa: CASSQAGPNYGHTF
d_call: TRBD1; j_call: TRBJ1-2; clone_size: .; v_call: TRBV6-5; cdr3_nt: TGTGCCAGCAGGAGGACAGGCGGTGGCTACACCTTC; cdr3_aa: CASRRTGGGYTF